This entry concerns a single T cell receptor (beta chain). Its matching antigen is unknown. This record belongs to a study of vaccination and CD4 T cells after COVID-19. Cultured CD4+ T cell DNA was sequenced using the Oncomine TCR Beta short-read assay. TCRdb re-called the PCR reads with MiXCR, one entry per CDR3 protein. Of 13,000 or so distinct CDR3 sequences in the sample, around 38% are singletons; the top ten hold about 8.5%. The treatment is: approximately nine-day PBMC culture with coronavirus spike peptide pools or control peptides (ViraFEST assay). In germline, CDR1 is MDHEN, CDR2 SYDVKM. The CDR3 contains 14 residues. Trimming pared 8 bases from V and 4 bases from J, leaving 12 bases between.

Input material: CD4+ T cells from blood, cultured in vitro. The receptor was isolated from a human donor who had recovered from COVID-19. The chain is built from TRBV28 and TRBJ2-6; possible D gene TRBD2, 5 bases. This CDR3 reads CASVSGSGANVLTF. In DNA form, the CDR3 reads TGTGCCAGCGTATCGGGATCCGGGGCCAACGTCCTGACTTTC.